This T cell receptor beta chain was documented in a study of Ad26.COV2.S vaccination and SARS-CoV-2 variants. Study context: Ad26.COV2.S arm of COV1001 included the donor. Intramuscularly, Ad26.COV2.S was given either once or twice, 56 days apart.

CDR1 is MNHEY, CDR2 SMNVEV, per germline (reference sequence). The length of the CDR3 is 14 residues. The V gene end was trimmed by 5 bases and the J gene end by 7 bases; junction bases not matched to a gene: 8. Documented treatment: some 19 received Ad26.COV2.S at low or high dose, single or two shots; 5 received placebo; per-sample allocation not given. Vaccine and placebo recipients were sampled on day 63 after the first injection. Produced via immunoSEQ multiplex PCR; TCRdb's table is partial and in-frame only. This table holds more than 350,000 clones, 75% to 95% found once. The chain uses TRBV27 and TRBJ1-2; the match to TRBD1 covers 9 bases. This receptor was identified in a person between 18 and 60 years old who received the Ad26.COV2.S COVID-19 vaccine or a placebo. Source: peripheral blood, taken in a trial of Ad26.COV2.S vaccine versus placebo. CDR3 nucleotides: TGTGCCAGCAGTCTCGCGACAGGGGGTTTTGGCTACACCTTC. Its translation: CASSLATGGFGYTF.